The 5 T cell receptor beta chains listed next were all sequenced from one sample in a study of human T cells and chemical hapten exposure (dated by TCRdb to about 2021). Read against the paper, the sample's time point label means: pre-sensitization, week 0. The treatment or condition label here, explained by the study, means: therapeutic diphenylcyclopropenone sensitization with weekly scalp DPC. Preparation of the library involved RACE. Sequenced on a NextSeq 500. The public reads were reanalyzed by TCRdb: fastp trimming at Q25, MiXCR alignment, in-frame beta chains only. Each record represents a unique CDR3 protein, reported with the most common genes and DNA among its rows. This sample is represented by around 120,000 distinct CDR3 sequences; around an eighth of them were singletons. Together, the top ten hold 2.8% of the sample. The starting material was whole blood, obtained in connection with sensitization to the hapten diphenylcyclopropenone (DPC). The source is a woman aged 18-29 years with alopecia areata. Some clones in this sample may be carry-over from other donors' samples.

CDR3 nucleotide sequence: TGTGCCAGCAGCTTAGAGGCCTCCTCTGGAAACACCATATATTTT. Protein sequence: CASSLEASSGNTIYF. The V gene is TRBV7-6, the J gene TRBJ1-3, with D unresolved. V was shortened by 1 base and J by 0 bases, with 7 bases between the two germline ends. This CDR3 has 15 residues. Per the germline V gene, CDR1 is SGHVS and CDR2 is FNYEAQ.

The V gene is TRBV6-2 or TRBV6-3, the J gene TRBJ2-3; D is possibly TRBD1 (6 bases). V lost 5 bases to trimming and J lost 2 bases, with 14 bases between them. This CDR3 has 15 amino acids. Germline CDR1 reads MNHEY; CDR2 reads SVGEGT. The DNA for the CDR3 is TGTGCCAGCAGTCCGTACCGGGACAACACAGATACGCAGTATTTT. Translating it yields CASSPYRDNTDTQYF.

This clonotype was seen repeatedly, ten times or more. The V and J genes are TRBV29-1 and TRBJ2-3, with D perhaps being TRBD1 or TRBD2 (7 bases each). The CDR3 sequence is 14 residues long. In germline, CDR1 is SQVTM, CDR2 ANQGSEA. Trimming stripped 5 bases from V and 2 bases from J, with 14 bases between. CDR3 DNA: TGCAGCGTTCCAGGGGGACTACCCACAGATACGCAGTATTTT. This gives the protein CSVPGGLPTDTQYF.

There are many counts of this clonotype. The V call is TRBV7-8, the J call TRBJ1-4, with 7 bases that match TRBD1. This CDR3 is built from 14 residues. Losses at the gene ends were 4 bases for V and 4 bases for J; bases not matched to a gene: 3. In germline, CDR1 is SGHVS, CDR2 FQNEAQ. The CDR3 DNA follows: TGTGCCAGCAGCTACCGGGACAGTAATGAAAAACTGTTTTTT. It specifies CASSYRDSNEKLFF.

The chain has TRBV12-3 or TRBV12-4 and TRBJ2-3, with TRBD1 identical over 11 bases. The junction had 8 bases not matched to a gene; V was cut back by 6 bases and J by 0 bases. The CDR3 runs to 17 residues. CDR3 bases: TGTGCCAGCAGATTCGGGACAGGGGGGACTAGCACAGATACGCAGTATTTT. Protein: CASRFGTGGTSTDTQYF.